Following are 17 T cell receptor beta chains from one sample sequenced in a study of blood T cell repertoires in COVID-19. Clones were read by immunoSEQ multiplex PCR, and TCRdb kept only the in-frame ones, dropping some. The data contain some 700,000 clones, 85% to 90% of them singletons. What was sequenced was peripheral blood. The receptors come from a woman aged 18-35 years with acute or convalescent COVID-19.

The chain is built from TRBV12-3 or TRBV12-4 and TRBJ1-3, with D unclear. The length of the CDR3 is 12 residues. Trimming left V 7 bases short and J 8 bases short, with 12 bases between. CDR3 residues: CASNGGEDTIYF. In nucleotides, the CDR3 is TGTGCCAGCAATGGAGGCGAGGACACCATATATTTT.

J is TRBJ2-7 and V is TRBV6-6; the D gene is possibly TRBD1 (6 bases). The CDR3 covers 13 residues. The V gene's germline CDR1 is MNHNY and CDR2 SVGAGI (reference sequence). Trimming took 5 bases from V and 2 from J, leaving 10 bases between them. The CDR3 region is CASSTWTAYEQYF. The CDR3 nucleotides are TGTGCCAGCAGTACCTGGACAGCCTACGAGCAGTACTTC.

This rearrangement joins TRBV12-3 or TRBV12-4 to TRBJ1-1, with 7 bases matching TRBD1. The CDR3 spans 11 residues. The V gene end was trimmed by 8 bases and the J gene end by 12 bases; junction bases not matched to a gene: 9. Written as DNA, the CDR3 is TGTGCCAGCGGGACGACAGGGAGGTCTTTCTTT. This gives the protein CASGTTGRSFF.

The DNA of the CDR3 is TGTGCCAGCAGTTACACTTCCCGAGATGCGGACACTGAAGCTTTCTTT. It codes for CASSYTSRDADTEAFF. The chain carries TRBV6-5 and TRBJ1-1; D unclear. V shed 2 bases and J shed 3 bases, with 16 bases lying between them. This CDR3 has 16 residues. Germline V gene data show CDR1 as MNHEY and CDR2 as SVGAGI.

The genes are TRBV6-5 and TRBJ1-6, with 7 bases fitting TRBD1. This CDR3 is 15 amino acids long. Germline CDR1 reads MNHEY; CDR2 reads SVGAGI. The J segment lost 6 bases and the V segment lost 7 bases, leaving 9 bases of the junction unmatched. This CDR3 reads CASNPGQAINSPLHF. The CDR3, as DNA: TGTGCCAGCAACCCAGGACAGGCGATTAATTCACCCCTCCACTTT.

This chain connects TRBV6-5 to TRBJ1-4; the D is unclear. V was cut by 5 bases and J by 8 bases, with 6 bases left in between. CDR3 size: 11 residues. Per the germline V gene, CDR1 is MNHEY and CDR2 is SVGAGI. The chain's CDR3 is CASSRGEKLFF. The DNA of the CDR3 is TGTGCCAGCAGTCGAGGGGAAAAACTGTTTTTT.

The chain couples TRBV29-1 to TRBJ2-7, with 10 positions matching TRBD2. There are 14 residues in the CDR3. Germline lookup yields CDR1 SQVTM and CDR2 ANQGSEA. Germline trimming cut 3 bases from V and 3 bases from J; bases unmatched to any gene: 5. The CDR3 DNA follows: TGCAGCGTTGAGCCAGCGGGGGGGATCTACGAGCAGTACTTC. Protein sequence: CSVEPAGGIYEQYF.

This chain uses TRBV18 with TRBJ1-2; D ambiguous. The ends were cut back, 0 bases at V and 0 bases at J, with 11 bases in the middle. In germline, CDR1 is KGHSH, CDR2 LQKENI. The CDR3 is made up of 16 amino acids. This CDR3 is CASSPPAVQSNYGYTF. The CDR3 DNA reads as TGTGCCAGCTCACCACCGGCTGTTCAGTCTAACTATGGCTACACCTTC. Variable domain in full (rest from reference TRBV18 and TRBJ1-2): NAGVMQNPRHLVRRRGQEARLRCSPMKGHSHVYWYRQLPEEGLKFMVYLQKENIIDESGMPKERFSAEFPKEGPSILRIQQVVRGDSAAYFCASSPPAVQSNYGYTFGSGTRLTVV.

This chain connects TRBV19 to TRBJ1-1; D may be TRBD1 (5 bases). CDR3 size: 12 residues. Germline CDR1 reads LNHDA; CDR2 reads SQIVND (reference sequence). V was cut by 8 bases and J by 5 bases, with 12 bases left in between. CDR3 sequence reads: CASVTGGTEAFF. The CDR3 DNA reads TGTGCCAGTGTTACAGGAGGGACTGAAGCTTTCTTT.

This clone was observed a few times. The V and J genes are TRBV7-9 and TRBJ1-2; D not resolved. This CDR3 has 12 residues. Germline CDR1 reads SEHNR; CDR2 reads FQNEAQ (reference sequence). With 3 bases removed from V and 8 bases from J, the gap between germline ends came to 10 bases. CDR3 in amino acids: CASSFVLEGYTF. The CDR3 DNA follows: TGTGCCAGCAGCTTTGTCCTTGAGGGCTACACCTTC.

Comments on this clone: The same CDR3 can be traced to other DNA sequences in this sample. The genes are TRBV6-5 and TRBJ1-1; 7 bases align to TRBD1. J was trimmed by 4 bases and V by 0 bases; bases with no gene match: 2. Germline CDR1 is MNHEY and CDR2 is SVGAGI. The CDR3 contains 14 residues. The CDR3 DNA is TGTGCCAGCAGTTACTCGGCAGGGGGCACTGAAGCTTTCTTT. Its protein is CASSYSAGGTEAFF.

The chain joins TRBV9 to TRBJ1-1; D gene uncertain. The germline V gene encodes CDR1 SGDLS and CDR2 YYNGEE. Trimming removed 5 bases at V and 2 bases at J, with 13 bases between. The CDR3 consists of 14 residues. Here the CDR3 DNA reads TGTGCCAGCAGTCTAAGCGGGTCCAACACTGAAGCTTTCTTT. Residues: CASSLSGSNTEAFF.

This clone was recorded once. V usage is TRBV24-1 and J usage is TRBJ2-3, with TRBD2 matching over 8 bases. V shed 3 bases and J 2 bases; nucleotides not matched to a gene: 6. This CDR3 comprises 16 residues. Germline CDR1 KGHDR, CDR2 SFDVKD. In DNA, the CDR3 is TGTGCCACCAGTGATCTTAGCGGGGCGACCACAGATACGCAGTATTTT. Protein: CATSDLSGATTDTQYF.

This clone came up a few times. Within the sample, other DNA sequences also encode this same CDR3. This chain links TRBV12-3 or TRBV12-4 with TRBJ1-1, with D uncertain. The CDR3 runs to 11 residues. V lost 4 bases and J 2 bases, leaving 2 bases between the germline ends. As DNA, the CDR3 is TGTGCCAGCAGTTCAAACACTGAAGCTTTCTTT. This translates into CASSSNTEAFF.

This rearrangement joins TRBV2 to TRBJ1-1, with 8 bases lining up with TRBD1. The CDR3 covers 16 residues. Germline lookup yields CDR1 SNHLY and CDR2 FYNNEI. The V and J ends lost 1 base and 6 bases, in that order; junction bases with no gene match: 10. CDR3 in amino acids: CASSEDFGQGIAEAFF. CDR3 bases: TGTGCCAGCAGTGAAGATTTCGGACAGGGTATCGCTGAAGCTTTCTTT.

The chain combines TRBV2 with TRBJ1-5, with TRBD1 as a possible D gene (5 bases). This CDR3 comprises 14 residues. Germline CDR1 and CDR2: SNHLY and FYNNEI. Trimming took off 6 bases at V and 2 bases at J, with 11 bases between the two ends. The CDR3 protein is CASRDGGGNQPQHF. The DNA of the CDR3 is TGTGCCAGCAGGGACGGGGGGGGCAATCAGCCCCAGCATTTT.

The genes are TRBV6-5 and TRBJ2-1; 9 nucleotides align to TRBD1. Looked up from germline, CDR1 is MNHEY and CDR2 is SVGAGI. The CDR3 extends over 16 amino acids. The J segment lost 5 bases and the V segment lost 2 bases, leaving 7 bases of the junction unmatched. Here the CDR3 reads CASSYPGQGSHNEQFF. For the CDR3, the DNA is TGTGCCAGCAGTTACCCGGGACAGGGATCGCACAATGAGCAGTTCTTC.